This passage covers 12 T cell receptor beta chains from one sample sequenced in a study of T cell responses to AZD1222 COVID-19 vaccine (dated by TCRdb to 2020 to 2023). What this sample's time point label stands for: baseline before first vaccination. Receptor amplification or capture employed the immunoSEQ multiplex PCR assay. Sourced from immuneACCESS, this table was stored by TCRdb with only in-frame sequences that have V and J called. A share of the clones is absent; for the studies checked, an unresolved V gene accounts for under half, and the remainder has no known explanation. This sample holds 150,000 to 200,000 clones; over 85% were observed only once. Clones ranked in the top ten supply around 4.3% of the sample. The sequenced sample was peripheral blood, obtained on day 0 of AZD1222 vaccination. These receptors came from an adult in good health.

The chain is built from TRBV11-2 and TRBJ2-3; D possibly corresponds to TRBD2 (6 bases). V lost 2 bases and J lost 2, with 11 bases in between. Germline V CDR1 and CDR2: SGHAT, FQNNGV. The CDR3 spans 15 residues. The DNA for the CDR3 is TGTGCCAGCAGCTTATCGCTAGCGTACACAGATACGCAGTATTTT. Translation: CASSLSLAYTDTQYF.

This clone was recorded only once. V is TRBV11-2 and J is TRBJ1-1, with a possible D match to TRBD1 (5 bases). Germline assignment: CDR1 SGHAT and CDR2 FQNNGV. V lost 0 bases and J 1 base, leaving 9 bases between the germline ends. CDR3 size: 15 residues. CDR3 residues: CASSLDVGGNTEAFF. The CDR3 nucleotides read TGTGCCAGCAGCTTAGACGTCGGGGGGAACACTGAAGCTTTCTTT.

CDR3 nucleotide sequence: TGTGCCAGCAGTCGGACTAGCGTGAACACCGGGGAGCTGTTTTTT. Translated, it gives CASSRTSVNTGELFF. This chain joins TRBV5-4 and TRBJ2-2, with 9 bases matching TRBD2. Germline V gene sequence: CDR1 SGHNT, CDR2 YYREEE (reference sequence). V lost 5 bases to trimming and J lost 1 base; unmatched junction nucleotides: 3. The CDR3 spans 15 residues.

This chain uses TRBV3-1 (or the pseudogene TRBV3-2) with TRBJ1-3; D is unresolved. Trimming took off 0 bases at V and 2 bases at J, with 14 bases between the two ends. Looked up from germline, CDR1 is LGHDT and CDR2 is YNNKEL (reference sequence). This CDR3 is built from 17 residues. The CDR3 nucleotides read TGTGCCAGCAGCCAAGATATTGGGGTTAGAACTGGAAACACCATATATTTT. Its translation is CASSQDIGVRTGNTIYF.

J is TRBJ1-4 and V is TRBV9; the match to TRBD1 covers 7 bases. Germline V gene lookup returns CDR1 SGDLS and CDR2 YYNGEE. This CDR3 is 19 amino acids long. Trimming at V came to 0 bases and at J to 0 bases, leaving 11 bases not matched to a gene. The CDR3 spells CASSVVRRGQPATNEKLFF. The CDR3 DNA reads TGTGCCAGCAGCGTAGTGAGGCGGGGACAGCCAGCAACTAATGAAAAACTGTTTTTT.

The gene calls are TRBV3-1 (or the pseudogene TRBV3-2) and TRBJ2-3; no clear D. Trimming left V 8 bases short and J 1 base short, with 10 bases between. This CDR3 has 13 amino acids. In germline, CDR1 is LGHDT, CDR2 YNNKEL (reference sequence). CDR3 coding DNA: TGTGCCAGCGTCAACCGTGGCACAGATACGCAGTATTTT. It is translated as CASVNRGTDTQYF.

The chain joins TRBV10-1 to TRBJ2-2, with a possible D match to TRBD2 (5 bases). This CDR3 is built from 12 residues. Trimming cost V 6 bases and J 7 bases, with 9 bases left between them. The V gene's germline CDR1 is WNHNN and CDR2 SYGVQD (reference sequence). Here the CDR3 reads CASRSTSGELFF. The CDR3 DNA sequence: TGCGCCAGCAGGAGTACTAGCGGGGAGCTGTTTTTT.

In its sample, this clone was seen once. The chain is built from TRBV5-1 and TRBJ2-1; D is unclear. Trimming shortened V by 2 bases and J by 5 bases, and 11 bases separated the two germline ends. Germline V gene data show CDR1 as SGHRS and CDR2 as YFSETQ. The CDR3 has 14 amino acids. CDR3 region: CASSFMETDNEQFF. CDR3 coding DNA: TGCGCCAGCAGCTTTATGGAAACCGACAATGAGCAGTTCTTC.

The CDR3 nucleotides are TGTGCCAGCAGTGAAGCGTGGCGGGAGGCCTACGAGCAGTACTTC. It yields the protein CASSEAWREAYEQYF. V and J are TRBV6-1 and TRBJ2-7, with 8 nucleotides matching TRBD2. Germline V CDR1 and CDR2: MNHNS, SASEGT. V was clipped by 0 bases and J by 2 bases; unmatched bases: 3. The CDR3 loop spans 15 amino acids.

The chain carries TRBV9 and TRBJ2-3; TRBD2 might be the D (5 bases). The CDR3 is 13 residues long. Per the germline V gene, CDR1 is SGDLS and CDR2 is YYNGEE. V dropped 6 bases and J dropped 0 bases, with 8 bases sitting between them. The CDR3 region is CASKRGSTDTQYF. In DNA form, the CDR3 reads TGTGCCAGCAAGCGCGGGAGCACAGATACGCAGTATTTT.

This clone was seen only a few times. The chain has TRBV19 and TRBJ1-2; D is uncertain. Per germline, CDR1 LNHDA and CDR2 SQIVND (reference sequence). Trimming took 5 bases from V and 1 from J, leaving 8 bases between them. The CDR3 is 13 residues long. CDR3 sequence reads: CASSETVNYGYTF. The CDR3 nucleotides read TGTGCCAGTAGTGAGACGGTTAACTATGGCTACACCTTC.

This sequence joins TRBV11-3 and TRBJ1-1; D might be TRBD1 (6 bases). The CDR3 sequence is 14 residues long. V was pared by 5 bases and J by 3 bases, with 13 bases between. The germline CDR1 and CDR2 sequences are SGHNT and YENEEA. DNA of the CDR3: TGTGCCAGCAGCCCGGCGGGGGGCCACACTGAAGCTTTCTTT. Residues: CASSPAGGHTEAFF.